This T cell receptor beta chain was obtained from a study of response to subunit inactivated influenza vaccine. Findings and limits, study-wide: Authors suggested few new T cells are recruited by each seasonal influenza vaccination.

On this clonotype: Its specificity is not known.

TCRdb fed the RT-PCR reads into MiXCR, producing one record per CDR3 protein. This sample has 400,000 to 650,000 distinct CDR3 sequences; approximately 7.8% occur once, and the top ten carry about an eighth. The input for sequencing was PBMCs from blood, taken less than 30 months after vaccination. The TCR originated in a man between 50 and 75 years old who received an inactivated influenza vaccine.

The CDR3 spells CASSWQGANEQYF. CDR3 DNA sequence: TGCGCCAGCAGCTGGCAGGGGGCCAACGAGCAGTACTTC. The chain links TRBV5-1 to TRBJ2-7, with 8 bases identical to TRBD1. Trimming at V came to 3 bases and at J to 5 bases, leaving 4 bases not matched to a gene. Germline CDR1 SGHRS, CDR2 YFSETQ. The CDR3 has 13 amino acids.